The 3 T cell receptor beta chains in this list originate from one sample, sequenced in a study of blood T cell repertoires in COVID-19. Libraries were prepared by immunoSEQ multiplex PCR; TCRdb keeps only in-frame clonotypes and omits some of them. The data hold 100,000 to 150,000 clones, with roughly 74% observed a single time. The sample taken for sequencing was peripheral blood. The receptors stem from a man aged 55 to 69 with acute or convalescent COVID-19.

The chain has TRBV6-5 and TRBJ1-6, with D tentatively TRBD1 (5 bases). V lost 8 bases and J 7 bases, leaving 12 bases between the germline ends. Germline-derived CDR1 and CDR2 are MNHEY and SVGAGI. CDR3 length: 13 amino acids. CDR3: CASSLGGNSPLHF. DNA of the CDR3: TGTGCCAGCTCCCTGGGGGGGAATTCACCCCTCCACTTT.

This clone was observed a single time. The chain carries TRBV6-5 and TRBJ1-1; D is perhaps TRBD1 (6 bases). CDR1 is MNHEY and CDR2 is SVGAGI in the germline V gene. V was shortened by 5 bases and J by 3 bases, with 16 bases between the two germline ends. This CDR3 has 15 amino acids. CDR3 in DNA: TGTGCCAGCAGTCCACAGGGTTATAGGGACACTGAAGCTTTCTTT. Its translation is CASSPQGYRDTEAFF.

The chain couples TRBV15 to TRBJ1-6, with D unresolved. This CDR3 has 16 residues. Germline CDR1 and CDR2: LNHNV and YYDKDF (reference sequence). V dropped 8 bases and J dropped 0 bases, with 14 bases sitting between them. DNA of the CDR3: TGTGCCACCGGAACTAAAGGGAGCTCCTATAATTCACCCCTCCACTTT. Amino acid sequence: CATGTKGSSYNSPLHF.